One and the same sample provided the 7 T cell receptor beta chains below, sequenced in a study of blood T cells in healthy people across ages. The second PCR ran about 6 to 12 cycles with a sample-barcoded 5' primer and J-beta primers. TCRdb used MiXCR to reprocess the 5' RACE reads, holding one entry per CDR3 protein. The table has over a million distinct CDR3 sequences, 40% to 45% seen once. Material for sequencing was blood. These receptors were obtained from a woman aged 55-75 years in good health.

Only a few counts were recorded for this clonotype. V and J are TRBV5-1 and TRBJ1-2; D remains ambiguous. Germline V gives CDR1 SGHRS, CDR2 YFSETQ. V lost 3 bases and J lost 7, with 19 bases in between. This CDR3 has 15 amino acids. CDR3 region: CASSSGLDPPRGYTF. As DNA, the CDR3 is TGCGCCAGCAGCTCTGGACTAGACCCGCCTCGTGGCTACACCTTC.

A few counts support this clonotype. This rearrangement joins TRBV5-4 to TRBJ2-1; TRBD1 aligns across 7 bases. V shed 4 bases, J shed 2 bases, and the junction held 9 bases outside the gene matches. Per germline, CDR1 SGHNT and CDR2 YYREEE (reference sequence). This CDR3 contains 16 residues. The CDR3 nucleotides read TGTGCCAGCAGCAAGCCCCGACAGGGTACCTACAATGAGCAGTTCTTC. Its translation is CASSKPRQGTYNEQFF. Full variable domain (outside the CDR3, taken from reference TRBV5-4 and TRBJ2-1): ETGVTQSPTHLIKTRGQQVTLRCSSQSGHNTVSWYQQALGQGPQFIFQYYREEENGRGNFPPRFSGLQFPNYSSELNVNALELDDSALYLCASSKPRQGTYNEQFFGPGTRLTVL.

The table lists this clonotype with a few counts. The chain carries TRBV18 and TRBJ2-3, with a weak D call TRBD2 (6 bases). Germline V lookup: CDR1 KGHSH, CDR2 LQKENI. V was cut by 4 bases and J by 3 bases, with 11 bases left in between. This CDR3 spans 14 amino acids. CDR3 bases: TGTGCCAGCTCACACGGCCGGGAGACAGATACGCAGTATTTT. It encodes CASSHGRETDTQYF.

The chain carries TRBV29-1 and TRBJ2-1, with TRBD1 as a possible D gene (6 bases). Trimming shortened V by 4 bases and J by 10 bases, and 17 bases separated the two germline ends. Germline-derived CDR1 and CDR2 are SQVTM and ANQGSEA. CDR3 size: 13 residues. The CDR3 DNA sequence: TGCAGCGTTGCATCGGACAGATTAGACGAGCAGTTCTTC. Amino acids: CSVASDRLDEQFF.

The chain couples TRBV27 to TRBJ2-7; D remains unclear. The CDR3 is 15 residues long. Germline V lookup: CDR1 MNHEY, CDR2 SMNVEV (reference sequence). The V and J ends lost 5 bases and 4 bases respectively, with 18 bases between them. The CDR3 loop reads CASSPLGSGDYEQYF. CDR3 nucleotide sequence: TGTGCCAGCAGTCCCCTCGGGTCTGGAGATTACGAGCAGTACTTC.

The rearrangement uses TRBV9 and TRBJ2-1; 8 bases map to TRBD2. The length of the CDR3 is 15 residues. Germline-derived CDR1 and CDR2 are SGDLS and YYNGEE. V lost 0 bases to trimming and J lost 5 bases; unmatched junction nucleotides: 4. The CDR3 DNA sequence: TGTGCCAGCAGCGTAGGGACTAGCAGTAACAATGAGCAGTTCTTC. Translated, it gives CASSVGTSSNNEQFF. Complete variable domain (other parts from reference TRBV9 and TRBJ2-1): DSGVTQTPKHLITATGQRVTLRCSPRSGDLSVYWYQQSLDQGLQFLIQYYNGEERAKGNILERFSAQQFPDLHSELNLSSLELGDSALYFCASSVGTSSNNEQFFGPGTRLTVL.

This clonotype has more than one count but fewer than ten. This sequence joins TRBV28 and TRBJ2-7; the match to TRBD1 covers 8 bases. This CDR3 is built from 14 residues. Trimming cost V 5 bases and J 6 bases; bases outside gene matches: 9. Germline CDR1 reads MDHEN; CDR2 reads SYDVKM. CDR3 residues: CASSPGQGWAEQYF. The DNA for the CDR3 is TGTGCCAGCAGTCCAGGACAGGGTTGGGCCGAGCAGTACTTC.